This TCR beta chain came from a study of T cell responses to AZD1222 COVID-19 vaccine. Study-level findings and limits: After two AZD1222 doses, spike-specific TCR breadth and depth rose versus day 0. Only a handful of AZD1222 recipients were seropositive at baseline. The repertoires were collected only after the peak T cell response.

V was clipped by 1 base and J by 5 bases, with 11 bases between them. Germline V CDR1 and CDR2: GTSNPN, SVGIG (reference sequence). This CDR3 region has 13 residues. Pooled samples include second doses given at about 4 or 12 weeks. A remark on this clone: Its antigen is undetermined.

The protocol was immunoSEQ multiplex PCR, while the TCRdb copy is restricted to in-frame clones and leaves out a portion. The sample holds about 93,000 clones, 75% to 90% seen once. The V and J genes are TRBV30 and TRBJ1-1; D uncertain. The sequences come from peripheral blood, collected 28 days after the second AZD1222 dose. This sequence originates from an adult who received the AZD1222 COVID-19 vaccine. CDR3 sequence reads: CAWSGGLSTEAFF. DNA for the CDR3: TGTGCCTGGAGTGGTGGGTTGAGTACTGAAGCTTTCTTT.